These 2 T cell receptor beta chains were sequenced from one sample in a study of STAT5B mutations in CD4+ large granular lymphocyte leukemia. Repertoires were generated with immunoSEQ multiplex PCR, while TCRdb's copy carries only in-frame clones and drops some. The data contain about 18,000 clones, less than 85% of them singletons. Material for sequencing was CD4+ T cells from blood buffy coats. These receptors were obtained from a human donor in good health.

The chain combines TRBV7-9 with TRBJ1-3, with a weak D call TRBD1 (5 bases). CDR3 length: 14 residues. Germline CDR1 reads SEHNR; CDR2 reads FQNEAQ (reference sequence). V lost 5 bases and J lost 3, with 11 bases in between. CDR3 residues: CASSQWGGGNTIYF. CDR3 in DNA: TGTGCCAGCAGCCAATGGGGCGGTGGAAACACCATATATTTT.

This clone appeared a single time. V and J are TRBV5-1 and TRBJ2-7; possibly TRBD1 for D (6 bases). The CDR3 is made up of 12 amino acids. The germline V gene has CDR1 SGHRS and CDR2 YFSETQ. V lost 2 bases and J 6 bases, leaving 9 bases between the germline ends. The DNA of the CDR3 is TGCGCCAGCAGCTTAGTGGGGGCCGAGCAGTACTTC. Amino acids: CASSLVGAEQYF.